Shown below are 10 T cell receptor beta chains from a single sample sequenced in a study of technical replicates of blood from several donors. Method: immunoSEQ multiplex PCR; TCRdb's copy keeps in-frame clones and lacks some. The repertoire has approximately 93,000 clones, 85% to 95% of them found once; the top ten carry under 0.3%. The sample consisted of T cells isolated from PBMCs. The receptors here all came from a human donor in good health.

The CDR3 protein is CASSASPTIHTYEQYF. CDR3 in DNA: TGTGCCAGCAGTGCTTCCCCGACTATACATACCTACGAGCAGTACTTC. The rearrangement uses TRBV2 and TRBJ2-7; D possibly corresponds to TRBD2 (5 bases). The CDR3 has 16 amino acids. With 4 bases removed from V and 2 bases from J, the gap between germline ends came to 18 bases. The germline CDR1 and CDR2 sequences are SNHLY and FYNNEI.

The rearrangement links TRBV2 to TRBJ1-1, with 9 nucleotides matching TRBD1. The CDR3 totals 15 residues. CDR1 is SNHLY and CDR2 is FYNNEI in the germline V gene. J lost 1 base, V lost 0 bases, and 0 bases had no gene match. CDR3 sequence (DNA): TGTGCCAGCAGTGAAGCGGGACAGGGGAACACTGAAGCTTTCTTT. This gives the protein CASSEAGQGNTEAFF.

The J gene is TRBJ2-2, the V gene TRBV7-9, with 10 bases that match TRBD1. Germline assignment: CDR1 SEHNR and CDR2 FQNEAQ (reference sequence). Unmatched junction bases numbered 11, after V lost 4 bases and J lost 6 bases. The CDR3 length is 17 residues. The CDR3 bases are TGTGCCAGCAGCTATTCACCGGGACAGGGGCCTTCCGGGGAGCTGTTTTTT. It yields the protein CASSYSPGQGPSGELFF.

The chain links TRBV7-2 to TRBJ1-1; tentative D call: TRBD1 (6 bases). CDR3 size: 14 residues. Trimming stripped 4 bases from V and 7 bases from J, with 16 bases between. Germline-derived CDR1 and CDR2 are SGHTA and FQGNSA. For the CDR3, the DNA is TGTGCCAGCAGCTCCAACCGGGACACCCTTGAAGCTTTCTTT. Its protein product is CASSSNRDTLEAFF.

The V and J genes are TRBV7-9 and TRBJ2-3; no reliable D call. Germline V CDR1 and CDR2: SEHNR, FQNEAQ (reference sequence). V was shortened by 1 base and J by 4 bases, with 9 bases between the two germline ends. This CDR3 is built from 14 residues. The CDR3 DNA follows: TGTGCCAGCAGCTTAGTAACTGGGCCAGATACGCAGTATTTT. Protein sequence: CASSLVTGPDTQYF.

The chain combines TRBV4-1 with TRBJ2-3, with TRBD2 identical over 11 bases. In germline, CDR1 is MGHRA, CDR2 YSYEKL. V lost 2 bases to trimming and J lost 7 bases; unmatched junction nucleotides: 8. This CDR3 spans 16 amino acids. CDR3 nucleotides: TGCGCCAGCAGCCAATCCGGGACTAGCGGATACTATACGCAGTATTTT. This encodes CASSQSGTSGYYTQYF.

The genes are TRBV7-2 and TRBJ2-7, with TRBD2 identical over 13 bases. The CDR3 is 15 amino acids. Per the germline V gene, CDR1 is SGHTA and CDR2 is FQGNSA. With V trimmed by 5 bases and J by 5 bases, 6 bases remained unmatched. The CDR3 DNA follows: TGTGCCAGCAGCACAGATGGGACTAGCGGGAACGAGCAGTACTTC. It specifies CASSTDGTSGNEQYF.

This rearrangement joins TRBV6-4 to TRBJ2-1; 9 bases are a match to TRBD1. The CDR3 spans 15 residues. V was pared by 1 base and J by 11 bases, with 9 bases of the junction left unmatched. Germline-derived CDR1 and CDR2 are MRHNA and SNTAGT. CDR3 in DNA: TGTGCCAGCAGTGACTGGGACAGGGCAAAGGGGAAGCAGTTCTTC. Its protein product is CASSDWDRAKGKQFF.

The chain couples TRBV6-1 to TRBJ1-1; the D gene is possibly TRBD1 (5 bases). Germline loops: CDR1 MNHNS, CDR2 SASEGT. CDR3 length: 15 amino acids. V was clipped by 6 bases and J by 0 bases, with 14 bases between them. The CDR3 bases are TGTGCCAGCAGCGCGTTTGGGGCCATGAACACTGAAGCTTTCTTT. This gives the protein CASSAFGAMNTEAFF.

CDR3: CASSQGRSSEQFF. DNA for the CDR3: TGCGCCAGCAGCCAAGGGAGGTCCTCGGAGCAGTTCTTC. This sequence joins TRBV4-1 and TRBJ2-1; perhaps TRBD2 as D (5 bases). This CDR3 has 13 residues. V lost 1 base and J 10 bases, leaving 11 bases between the germline ends. Looked up from germline, CDR1 is MGHRA and CDR2 is YSYEKL.